One sample yielded the 26 T cell receptor beta chains listed below, sequenced in a study of identical twins. MiXCR was run by TCRdb on the 5' RACE reads, yielding one entry per CDR3 protein. The sample lists 650,000 to 750,000 distinct CDR3 sequences, about 20% occurring once. The sample was also linked to a second study, of T cells expressing NK-cell markers.

Input material: PBMCs. All receptors derive from a woman aged 18-35 years in good health.

This clonotype was counted between two and nine times. The rearrangement links TRBV5-1 to TRBJ2-5; D gene unclear. The CDR3 runs to 15 residues. Looked up from germline, CDR1 is SGHRS and CDR2 is YFSETQ. Deletions cut 6 bases from V and 2 bases from J, with 17 bases between. CDR3 loop: CASIRVNGPQETQYF. Here the CDR3 DNA reads TGCGCCAGCATACGGGTTAATGGACCGCAAGAGACCCAGTACTTC.

This clonotype has ten or more counts. The CDR3 DNA is TGTGCCAGCAGCCAAGACGGACTCCCGGTCCCTGAAGCTTTCTTT. Encoded protein: CASSQDGLPVPEAFF. V is TRBV3-1 and J is TRBJ1-1; D is uncertain. V lost 0 bases and J 6 bases, leaving 14 bases between the germline ends. The CDR3 is made up of 15 amino acids. CDR1 and CDR2 (germline): LGHDT, YNNKEL (reference sequence).

This rearrangement joins TRBV2 to TRBJ2-1, with 13 bases identical to TRBD2. Germline CDR1 SNHLY, CDR2 FYNNEI. The CDR3 consists of 14 residues. V lost 10 bases and J lost 5; bases outside the gene matches: 5. CDR3: CATRTSGSDNEQFF. The CDR3 DNA follows: TGTGCCACCCGGACTAGCGGGAGCGACAATGAGCAGTTCTTC.

J is TRBJ1-6 and V is TRBV7-2, with D unresolved. Trimming removed 5 bases at V and 10 bases at J, with 18 bases between. CDR1 is SGHTA, CDR2 FQGNSA, per germline. This CDR3 has 15 amino acids. CDR3 sequence (DNA): TGTGCCAGCAGCGTAGGCCGGGCAGAGTTCTCACCCCTCCACTTT. Translating gives CASSVGRAEFSPLHF.

The chain carries TRBV20-1 and TRBJ1-2; 7 bases line up with TRBD1. The CDR3 is 15 residues long. Per germline, CDR1 DFQATT and CDR2 SNEGSKA (reference sequence). The V gene end was trimmed by 4 bases and the J gene end by 7 bases; junction bases not matched to a gene: 15. The CDR3 DNA reads TGCAGTGCTACCAAGGTTACAGGGGCTTTCGGTGGCTACACCTTC. Translation gives CSATKVTGAFGGYTF.

The rearrangement joins TRBV24-1 to TRBJ2-5; 7 bases are shared with TRBD1. CDR1 and CDR2 from the germline V gene are KGHDR and SFDVKD. CDR3 length: 14 residues. V gave up 4 bases and J gave up 3 bases; unmatched junction bases: 4. The CDR3 DNA is TGTGCCACCAGTGAGGGTCAGGGGGAAGAGACCCAGTACTTC. Translation: CATSEGQGEETQYF.

This clonotype was counted a few times. The J gene is TRBJ2-3, the V gene TRBV10-3; D possibly corresponds to TRBD1 (5 bases). CDR1 and CDR2 from the germline V gene are ENHRY and SYGVKD. CDR3 size: 14 residues. The germline V and J ends were trimmed by 3 bases and 1 base, with 8 bases remaining between them. Written as DNA, the CDR3 is TGTGCCATCAGTGATTTGGGGCGCACAGATACGCAGTATTTT. This encodes CAISDLGRTDTQYF.

The gene calls are TRBV6-1 and TRBJ2-1; D gene unclear. V lost 0 bases, J lost 6 bases, and 9 bases lay in between. Germline CDR1 reads MNHNS; CDR2 reads SASEGT. The CDR3 consists of 14 residues. CDR3 sequence: CASSEAPSPNEQFF. CDR3 nucleotides: TGTGCCAGCAGTGAAGCGCCCTCCCCCAATGAGCAGTTCTTC.

Only a few counts were recorded for this clonotype. The rearrangement joins TRBV2 to TRBJ1-6, with 7 positions matching TRBD1. Germline V lookup: CDR1 SNHLY, CDR2 FYNNEI. The CDR3 spans 13 residues. V shed 6 bases and J 7 bases; nucleotides not matched to a gene: 3. Written as DNA, the CDR3 is TGTGCCAGCAGACAGGGGAACAATTCACCCCTCCACTTT. Amino acids: CASRQGNNSPLHF.

This clonotype occurred a few times. The chain recombines TRBV7-3 with TRBJ2-3; the match to TRBD2 covers 10 bases. The CDR3 extends over 16 amino acids. CDR1 SGHTA and CDR2 FQGTGA come from the germline V gene. V gave up 3 bases and J gave up 5 bases; unmatched junction bases: 8. The CDR3: CASSFSGASGGDTQYF. CDR3 coding DNA: TGTGCCAGCAGCTTTTCAGGGGCTAGCGGGGGAGATACGCAGTATTTT. Complete variable domain (other parts from reference TRBV7-3 and TRBJ2-3): GAGVSQTPSNKVTEKGKYVELRCDPISGHTALYWYRQSLGQGPEFLIYFQGTGAADDSGLPNDRFFAVRPEGSVSTLKIQRTERGDSAVYLCASSFSGASGGDTQYFGPGTRLTVL.

The CDR3 loop is CASSQQRLAGTQYF. The CDR3 DNA sequence: TGTGCCAGCAGCCAGCAGCGGCTAGCGGGGACCCAGTACTTC. This sequence joins TRBV3-1 and TRBJ2-5, with 8 positions matching TRBD2. Per the germline V gene, CDR1 is LGHDT and CDR2 is YNNKEL (reference sequence). Losses at the gene ends were 3 bases for V and 7 bases for J; bases not matched to a gene: 7. The length of the CDR3 is 14 residues.

V gene TRBV7-9 combines with J gene TRBJ2-7; D may be TRBD1 (5 bases). The CDR3 has 13 residues. The V end lost 1 base, the J end lost 5 bases, and 9 bases lay between the germline ends. Germline CDR1 is SEHNR and CDR2 is FQNEAQ (reference sequence). The CDR3 loop reads CASSLGRVDEQYF. CDR3 in DNA: TGTGCCAGCAGCTTAGGCAGGGTTGACGAGCAGTACTTC. Based on the CDR3 plus reference TRBV7-9 and TRBJ2-7, the full variable domain is DTGVSQNPRHKITKRGQNVTFRCDPISEHNRLYWYRQTLGQGPEFLTYFQNEAQLEKSRLLSDRFSAERPKGSFSTLEIQRTEQGDSAMYLCASSLGRVDEQYFGPGTRLTVT.

The chain has TRBV11-2 and TRBJ2-7, with 9 bases identical to TRBD2. The germline gives CDR1 SGHAT, CDR2 FQNNGV. J lost 5 bases, V lost 1 base, and 6 bases had no gene match. CDR3 length: 15 amino acids. CDR3 residues: CASSLVQAGGNEQYF. The DNA of the CDR3 is TGTGCCAGCAGCTTAGTTCAAGCGGGAGGCAACGAGCAGTACTTC.

The CDR3 loop is CASSVESSSGNTIYF. CDR3 nucleotide sequence: TGTGCCAGCAGCGTAGAGTCCTCCTCTGGAAACACCATATATTTT. The rearrangement joins TRBV9 to TRBJ1-3; D unresolved. CDR1 SGDLS and CDR2 YYNGEE come from the germline V gene. The V end was cut by 0 bases, the J end by 0 bases, with 7 bases between. The CDR3 runs 15 residues.

This clonotype has more than one count but fewer than ten. CDR3 nucleotide sequence: TGTGCCAGCAGCTTAGCGGAACGAGTGGGGTACAATGAGCAGTTCTTC. Amino acids: CASSLAERVGYNEQFF. The V call is TRBV7-6, the J call TRBJ2-1; no firm D call. V lost 0 bases and J 4 bases, leaving 13 bases between the germline ends. The CDR3 consists of 16 residues. Germline V lookup: CDR1 SGHVS, CDR2 FNYEAQ.

Many counts were recorded for this clonotype. V usage is TRBV5-6 and J usage is TRBJ2-5; D remains ambiguous. The CDR3 consists of 13 residues. V was shortened by 0 bases and J by 4 bases, with 7 bases between the two germline ends. Germline CDR1 SGHDT, CDR2 YYEEEE. The CDR3 protein is CASSLVAPETQYF. The CDR3 DNA reads as TGTGCCAGCAGCTTGGTGGCCCCAGAGACCCAGTACTTC. Looking up the rest from reference TRBV5-6 and TRBJ2-5 gives the full variable domain: DAGVTQSPTHLIKTRGQQVTLRCSPKSGHDTVSWYQQALGQGPQFIFQYYEEEERQRGNFPDRFSGHQFPNYSSELNVNALLLGDSALYLCASSLVAPETQYFGPGTRLLVL.

This clonotype was seen a handful of times. The genes are TRBV11-3 and TRBJ2-7, with unresolved D. Germline V gene sequence: CDR1 SGHNT, CDR2 YENEEA. Trimming removed 1 base from V and 3 bases from J, with 10 bases in between. CDR3 length: 14 residues. The CDR3 coding sequence is TGTGCCAGCAGCTTAGGAGGCGACATCTACGAGCAGTACTTC. It specifies CASSLGGDIYEQYF.

The genes are TRBV20-1 and TRBJ1-1; 7 nucleotides agree with TRBD1. The J segment lost 1 base and the V segment lost 5 bases, leaving 7 bases of the junction unmatched. The CDR3 sequence is 14 residues long. The V gene's germline CDR1 is DFQATT and CDR2 SNEGSKA (reference sequence). DNA of the CDR3: TGCAGTGCTGGGCCACAGGGGACGAACACTGAAGCTTTCTTT. This encodes CSAGPQGTNTEAFF.

The J gene is TRBJ1-1, the V gene TRBV29-1, with D hard to call. Between the trimmed V and J ends, which lost 2 bases and 5 bases, there was a span of 9 bases. This CDR3 is 12 amino acids long. Germline CDR1 and CDR2: SQVTM and ANQGSEA. CDR3 coding DNA: TGCAGCGTTGAAAAGGGTCTGACTGAAGCTTTCTTT. Protein sequence: CSVEKGLTEAFF.

The V gene is TRBV6-2 or TRBV6-3, the J gene TRBJ2-1; TRBD2 agrees at 10 bases. CDR1 MNHEY and CDR2 SVGEGT come from the germline V gene. The V and J ends lost 6 bases and 12 bases, in that order; junction bases with no gene match: 14. The CDR3 is 15 residues long. CDR3 protein: CASRSLAGGLWVQFF. The CDR3 DNA reads TGTGCCAGCAGATCTTTAGCGGGAGGCCTTTGGGTGCAGTTCTTC.

V usage is TRBV12-3 or TRBV12-4 and J usage is TRBJ2-7; D is unresolved. V was cut by 6 bases and J by 5 bases, with 11 bases left in between. The CDR3 loop spans 12 amino acids. CDR3 residues: CASSWRLDEQYF. In DNA, the CDR3 is TGTGCCAGCAGCTGGCGACTGGACGAGCAGTACTTC.

In the case of this clonotype: Germline and junction disagree at one end, which may indicate a read error. The chain recombines TRBV7-7 with TRBJ2-5; 7 bases are a match to TRBD2. Germline V gene lookup returns CDR1 SSHAT and CDR2 FNYEAQ (reference sequence). The CDR3 has 16 amino acids. CDR3 sequence reads: CASSLTSTIVFETQYF. CDR3 nucleotides: TGTGCTAGCAGCCTGACTAGCACGATCGTATTCGAGACCCAGTACTTC.

This chain links TRBV20-1 with TRBJ2-5; 10 bases are shared with TRBD1. CDR1 DFQATT and CDR2 SNEGSKA come from the germline V gene (reference sequence). The CDR3 extends over 16 amino acids. V shed 1 base, J shed 5 bases, and the junction held 10 bases outside the gene matches. CDR3 sequence reads: CSARGGGQGLVETQYF. CDR3 coding DNA: TGCAGTGCTAGAGGAGGGGGACAGGGGCTCGTCGAGACCCAGTACTTC.

This clonotype was seen a few times. The chain joins TRBV7-9 to TRBJ1-1; D is possibly TRBD1 (5 bases). Germline V CDR1 and CDR2: SEHNR, FQNEAQ (reference sequence). This CDR3 spans 15 amino acids. V was pared by 6 bases and J by 5 bases, with 19 bases between. The CDR3 spells CASRARGGSWTEAFF. CDR3 DNA sequence: TGTGCCAGCAGGGCAAGGGGCGGGAGTTGGACTGAAGCTTTCTTT.

This clonotype has a handful of counts. J is TRBJ2-7 and V is TRBV20-1; the match to TRBD1 covers 7 bases. The CDR3 is 14 residues long. Germline assignment: CDR1 DFQATT and CDR2 SNEGSKA (reference sequence). The ends lost 6 bases at V and 2 bases at J; junction bases unmatched: 10. The CDR3 reads CSAHPTGRTYEQYF. In DNA form, the CDR3 reads TGCAGTGCACACCCGACAGGGCGAACCTACGAGCAGTACTTC.

In its sample, this clonotype was seen a few times. The rearrangement uses TRBV20-1 and TRBJ1-2; D gene unclear. This CDR3 is built from 12 residues. Germline V gives CDR1 DFQATT, CDR2 SNEGSKA (reference sequence). Trimming stripped 4 bases from V and 4 bases from J, with 10 bases between. The CDR3 here is CSAMREFYGYTF. The CDR3 DNA follows: TGCAGTGCTATGCGGGAATTCTATGGCTACACCTTC.